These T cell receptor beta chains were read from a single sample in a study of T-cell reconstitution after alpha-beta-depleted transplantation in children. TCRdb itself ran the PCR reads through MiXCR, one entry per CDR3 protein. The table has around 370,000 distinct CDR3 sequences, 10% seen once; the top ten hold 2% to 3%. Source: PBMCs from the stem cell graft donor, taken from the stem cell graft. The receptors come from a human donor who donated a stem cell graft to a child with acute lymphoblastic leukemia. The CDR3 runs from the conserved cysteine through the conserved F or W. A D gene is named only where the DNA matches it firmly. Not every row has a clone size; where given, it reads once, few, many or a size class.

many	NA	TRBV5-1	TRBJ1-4	TGCGCCAGCAGACAGGACAGCGGAACTAATGAAAAACTGTTTTTT	CASRQDSGTNEKLFF
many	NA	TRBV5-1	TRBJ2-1	TGCGCCAGCAGCCAAACAGGGCCCACTTACAATGAGCAGTTCTTC	CASSQTGPTYNEQFF
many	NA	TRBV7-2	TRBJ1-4	TGTGCCAGCAGCTTAGGCCCTGCGGGAGAAAAACTGTTTTTT	CASSLGPAGEKLFF
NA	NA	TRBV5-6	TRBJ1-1	TGTGCCAGCAGGGTTATGAACACTGAAGCTTTCTTT	CASRVMNTEAFF
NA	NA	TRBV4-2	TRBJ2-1	TGTGCCAGCAGCCAAACCCCGGGATCGGGTGAGCAGTTCTTC	CASSQTPGSGEQFF
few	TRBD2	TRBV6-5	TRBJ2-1	TGTGCCAGCAGTTACAGCGCGGGAGGGCTAGTCCACAATGAGCAGTTCTTC	CASSYSAGGLVHNEQFF
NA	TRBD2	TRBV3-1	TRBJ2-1	TGTGCCAGCAGCCAGCCCCCCGGACTAGCTGGGGGCTACAATGAGCAGTTCTTC	CASSQPPGLAGGYNEQFF
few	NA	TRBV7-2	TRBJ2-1	TGTGCCATCAGAGGGTTAGTGGGGTTATACAATGAGCAGTTCTTC	CAIRGLVGLYNEQFF
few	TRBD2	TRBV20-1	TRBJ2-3	TGCAGTGCTAGAGAGTGGACTAGCGGGAAGGATACGCAGTATTTT	CSAREWTSGKDTQYF
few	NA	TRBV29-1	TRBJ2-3	TGCAGCGTTCGGGGCAGGCACACAGATACGCAGTATTTT	CSVRGRHTDTQYF
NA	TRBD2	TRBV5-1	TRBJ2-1	TGCGCCAGCAGCTTGGCCGGCGGGAGCGGACGCAATGAGCAGTTCTTC	CASSLAGGSGRNEQFF
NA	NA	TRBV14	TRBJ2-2	TGTGCCAGCAGCCAAGATATACACAGAGACACCGGGGAGCTGTTTTTT	CASSQDIHRDTGELFF
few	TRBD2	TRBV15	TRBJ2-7	TGTGCCACCAGCAGCCCAGCGGGAGGGCCGAGGGAGCAGTACTTC	CATSSPAGGPREQYF
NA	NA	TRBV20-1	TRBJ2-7	TGCAGTGCTAGCCCACCAGGGGCAGTAATCGTTTTTTCCTACGAGCAGTACTTC	CSASPPGAVIVFSYEQYF
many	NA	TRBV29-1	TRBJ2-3	TGCAGCGTTGATCAGCAGGGTAGGGGCACAGATACGCAGTATTTT	CSVDQQGRGTDTQYF
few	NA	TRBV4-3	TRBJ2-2	TGCGCCAGCAGCCAATCATGGGGCACCGGGGAGCTGTTTTTT	CASSQSWGTGELFF
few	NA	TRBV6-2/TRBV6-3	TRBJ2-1	TGTGCCAGCAGTTACGGGGATCGCTCCTACAATGAGCAGTTCTTC	CASSYGDRSYNEQFF
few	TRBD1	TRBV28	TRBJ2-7	TGTGCCAGCAGTTTAGGACAGGGGGACGCCCCGTACTTC	CASSLGQGDAPYF
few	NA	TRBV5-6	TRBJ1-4	TGTGCCAGCAGCAAGGACGGGGCTGAAAAACTGTTTTTT	CASSKDGAEKLFF
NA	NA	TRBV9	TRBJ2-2	TGTGCCAGCAGCGTAGCTGGCAGGAGTGCGAACACCGGGGAGCTGTTTTTT	CASSVAGRSANTGELFF
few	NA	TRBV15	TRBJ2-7	TGTGCCACCAGCAGCACCCCATACGAGCAGTACTTC	CATSSTPYEQYF
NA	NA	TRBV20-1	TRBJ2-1	TGCAGTGCTAGTCCTGGGGCCAATGAGCAGTTCTTC	CSASPGANEQFF